These 12 T cell receptor beta chains came from one sample sequenced in a study of T cell repertoires in aging, cancer and after chemotherapy. TCR beta rearrangements were amplified from peripheral blood genomic DNA. Multiplex touch-down PCR with TRB-A/B primers amplified rearranged V-D-J TRB sequences. TCRdb passed the multiplex PCR reads through MiXCR, listing each CDR3 protein once. The sample holds 6,500 to 7,500 distinct CDR3 sequences, about 56% seen once. Sequenced sample: blood. The receptor set was obtained from a human donor with a solid tumor.

The chain couples TRBV7-9 to TRBJ2-7; 8 positions agree with TRBD1. The V gene end was trimmed by 5 bases and the J gene end by 5 bases; junction bases not matched to a gene: 14. CDR1 and CDR2 (germline): SEHNR, FQNEAQ (reference sequence). This CDR3 is 16 amino acids long. The CDR3 region is CASSQDSDRDTNEQYF. In DNA, the CDR3 is TGTGCCAGCAGCCAAGATTCGGACAGGGATACGAACGAGCAGTACTTC.

V and J are TRBV6-4 and TRBJ2-1; 7 nucleotides align to TRBD1. The V and J ends lost 2 bases and 7 bases, in that order; junction bases with no gene match: 8. The length of the CDR3 is 15 residues. Germline CDR1 is MRHNA and CDR2 is SNTAGT. The CDR3 sequence: CASSDPAGTVNEQFF. The DNA of the CDR3 is TGTGCCAGCAGTGACCCTGCCGGGACAGTGAATGAGCAGTTCTTC.

The chain joins TRBV12-3 or TRBV12-4 to TRBJ1-1; 9 bases are a match to TRBD1. The length of the CDR3 is 14 residues. V was clipped by 6 bases and J by 4 bases; unmatched bases: 6. CDR3 in DNA: TGTGCCAGCAGCCCCGACAGGGGGGGCACTGAAGCTTTCTTT. Translation gives CASSPDRGGTEAFF.

This clonotype was seen a single time. This chain connects TRBV28 to TRBJ1-5; D is ambiguous. Germline V gives CDR1 MDHEN, CDR2 SYDVKM. The CDR3 has 15 residues. Trimming shortened V by 0 bases and J by 6 bases, and 12 bases separated the two germline ends. The CDR3 bases are TGTGCCAGCAGTTTATGGTCACAGCTTAGTCAGCCCCAGCATTTT. It is translated as CASSLWSQLSQPQHF.

The rearrangement links TRBV20-1 to TRBJ2-6, with 10 bases matching TRBD1. The CDR3 consists of 16 residues. V lost 4 bases to trimming and J lost 2 bases; unmatched junction nucleotides: 5. Germline CDR1 and CDR2: DFQATT and SNEGSKA (reference sequence). The CDR3 DNA reads TGCAGTGCTACCATAGGACAGGGGGCTGGGGCCAACGTCCTGACTTTC. It codes for CSATIGQGAGANVLTF.

V and J are TRBV25-1 and TRBJ1-5; D is unresolved. From germline, CDR1 is MGHDK and CDR2 SYGVNS. Trimming removed 6 bases from V and 3 bases from J, with 6 bases in between. CDR3 length: 12 residues. The CDR3 loop is CASSFDNQPQHF. The CDR3 coding sequence is TGTGCCAGCAGCTTTGACAATCAGCCCCAGCATTTT.

Here the CDR3 DNA reads TGTGCCAGCAGCGCTCCAATCTACAATGAGCAGTTCTTC. This translates into CASSAPIYNEQFF. This chain uses TRBV6-1 with TRBJ2-1; unclear D gene. V lost 6 bases, J lost 3 bases, and 9 bases lay in between. This CDR3 region has 13 residues. The germline V gene has CDR1 MNHNS and CDR2 SASEGT.

The chain employs TRBV20-1 and TRBJ2-4, with 7 nucleotides matching TRBD2. The CDR3 extends over 16 amino acids. V trimming: 0 bases; J trimming: 6 bases; junction bases outside the gene matches: 11. Germline V lookup: CDR1 DFQATT, CDR2 SNEGSKA (reference sequence). The CDR3 sequence: CSARDEVERERNIQYF. The CDR3 DNA reads TGCAGTGCTAGAGATGAGGTTGAGCGGGAAAGAAACATTCAGTACTTC.

This clonotype was found a few times. This chain joins TRBV27 and TRBJ2-1, with a tentative D call TRBD1 (6 bases). The germline CDR1 and CDR2 sequences are MNHEY and SMNVEV (reference sequence). Trimming cost V 5 bases and J 6 bases, with 11 bases left between them. The CDR3 runs 13 residues. As DNA, the CDR3 is TGTGCCAGCAGTCCCCAGGGGCCCAATGAGCAGTTCTTC. Amino acids: CASSPQGPNEQFF.

This sequence joins TRBV20-1 and TRBJ1-3, with D unclear. The CDR3 totals 14 residues. Germline V gives CDR1 DFQATT, CDR2 SNEGSKA (reference sequence). V shed 3 bases and J shed 4 bases, with 13 bases lying between them. In DNA form, the CDR3 reads TGCAGTGCTAGGAGCACAGTCCCAGGAAACACCATATATTTT. Translating gives CSARSTVPGNTIYF.

The chain uses TRBV30 and TRBJ2-7; D tentatively fits TRBD1 or TRBD2 (5 bases each). Germline CDR1 is GTSNPN and CDR2 is SVGIG (reference sequence). The CDR3 consists of 14 residues. V was cut by 1 base and J by 4 bases, with 14 bases left in between. The CDR3: CAWSEGTIGYEQYF. CDR3 nucleotides: TGTGCCTGGAGTGAGGGGACGATTGGGTACGAGCAGTACTTC. Drawing the rest from reference TRBV30 and TRBJ2-7, the complete variable domain is SQTIHQWPATLVQPVGSPLSLECTVEGTSNPNLYWYRQAAGRGLQLLFYSVGIGQISSEVPQNLSASRPQDRQFILSSKKLLLSDSGFYLCAWSEGTIGYEQYFGPGTRLTVT.

The chain links TRBV19 to TRBJ1-2; the D gene is possibly TRBD1 (6 bases). The CDR3 has 14 amino acids. Germline V lookup: CDR1 LNHDA, CDR2 SQIVND (reference sequence). V gave up 6 bases and J gave up 8 bases, with 19 bases separating them. The CDR3 DNA reads as TGTGCCAGTAGCGTTTACAGGGTCTCCTCCGGCTACACCTTC. It encodes CASSVYRVSSGYTF.